A single sample gave rise to the 21 T cell receptor beta chains below, sequenced in a study of T cell responses to AZD1222 COVID-19 vaccine. TCRdb's copy holds only in-frame clones and misses some; the assay was immunoSEQ multiplex PCR. Of roughly 120,000 clones in the sample, approximately 86% were seen once. Source: peripheral blood, taken on day 0 of AZD1222 vaccination. Receptor source: an adult in good health.

The chain carries TRBV21-1 and TRBJ2-2; TRBD1 reflects the table's D call only, with no check against the DNA. TRBV21-1 is a documented pseudogene. The CDR3 sequence is 15 residues long. The CDR3: CASRHQGQNTGELFF. The DNA of the CDR3 is TGTGCCAGCAGACACCAAGGACAGAACACCGGGGAGCTGTTTTTT.

The V call is TRBV3-1 (or the pseudogene TRBV3-2), the J call TRBJ1-4; D is uncertain. Germline V lookup: CDR1 LGHDT, CDR2 YNNKEL (reference sequence). Trimming stripped 5 bases from V and 8 bases from J, with 12 bases between. The CDR3 runs 13 residues. Written as DNA, the CDR3 is TGTGCCAGCAGCTACGGGGAGGTAGAAAAACTGTTTTTT. As protein: CASSYGEVEKLFF.

The chain recombines TRBV6-5 with TRBJ2-7, with 10 bases matching TRBD1. Unmatched junction bases numbered 8, after V lost 7 bases and J lost 5 bases. The CDR3 has 14 amino acids. Germline assignment: CDR1 MNHEY and CDR2 SVGAGI. This CDR3 is CASKRGTGAHEQYF. The CDR3 DNA follows: TGTGCCAGCAAGCGCGGGACAGGGGCCCACGAGCAGTACTTC.

This clone showed up just once. The CDR3 loop reads CASSLEFREKLFF. The CDR3 DNA reads as TGCGCCAGCAGCTTGGAGTTTCGGGAAAAACTGTTTTTT. This chain uses TRBV5-1 with TRBJ1-4; D gene unclear. The length of the CDR3 is 13 residues. Per germline, CDR1 SGHRS and CDR2 YFSETQ. The ends were cut back, 0 bases at V and 8 bases at J, with 8 bases in the middle.

J is TRBJ2-5 and V is TRBV5-1; either TRBD1 or TRBD2 may supply D (5 bases each). V was pared by 0 bases and J by 1 base, with 10 bases between. The CDR3 is 15 residues long. Germline V gene data show CDR1 as SGHRS and CDR2 as YFSETQ. CDR3 in amino acids: CASSLEGSLQETQYF. DNA for the CDR3: TGCGCCAGCAGCTTGGAGGGGAGCCTCCAAGAGACCCAGTACTTC.

The CDR3 spells CASSLENRGLDQPQHF. Written as DNA, the CDR3 is TGTGCCAGCAGCTTAGAAAACAGGGGGCTGGATCAGCCCCAGCATTTT. This chain connects TRBV7-9 to TRBJ1-5; 9 bases are a match to TRBD1. The CDR3 has 16 residues. After removal of 1 base from V and 5 bases from J, the junction contained 6 bases not matched to a gene. Germline loops: CDR1 SEHNR, CDR2 FQNEAQ (reference sequence).

The J gene is TRBJ1-1, the V gene TRBV7-2, with D perhaps matching TRBD1 (5 bases). Trimming removed 4 bases at V and 8 bases at J, with 20 bases between. The CDR3 has 15 amino acids. Germline V gene sequence: CDR1 SGHTA, CDR2 FQGNSA. The CDR3 is CASSYYPGDSLEAFF. For the CDR3, the DNA is TGTGCCAGCAGCTATTATCCCGGAGACAGTTTGGAAGCTTTCTTT.

V gene TRBV7-2 combines with J gene TRBJ2-3; 7 bases are a match to TRBD1. The germline V gene has CDR1 SGHTA and CDR2 FQGNSA. V dropped 1 base and J dropped 0; count of bases not matched to a gene: 4. The CDR3 has 16 residues. CDR3 bases: TGTGCCAGCAGCTTAGTTAGGGGGCCAAGCACAGATACGCAGTATTTT. Protein sequence: CASSLVRGPSTDTQYF. The full variable domain, completed using reference TRBV7-2 and TRBJ2-3, is GAGVSQSPSNKVTEKGKDVELRCDPISGHTALYWYRQSLGQGLEFLIYFQGNSAPDKSGLPSDRFSAERTGGSVSTLTIQRTQQEDSAVYLCASSLVRGPSTDTQYFGPGTRLTVL.

This chain links TRBV30 with TRBJ1-6; D is perhaps TRBD1 (5 bases). This CDR3 contains 16 residues. Germline CDR1 GTSNPN, CDR2 SVGIG (reference sequence). The V end was cut by 2 bases, the J end by 5 bases, with 16 bases between. Here the CDR3 reads CAWSPPGAANNSPLHF. In DNA, the CDR3 is TGTGCCTGGAGTCCACCCGGGGCAGCAAATAATTCACCCCTCCACTTT.

There are a few counts of this clone. The chain is built from TRBV6-1 and TRBJ1-1; 7 bases are a match to TRBD1. The V gene end was trimmed by 3 bases and the J gene end by 6 bases; junction bases not matched to a gene: 4. CDR3 length: 13 amino acids. Germline CDR1 and CDR2: MNHNS and SASEGT. CDR3 coding DNA: TGTGCCAGCAGTGATAGGGGGCGGTCTGAAGCTTTCTTT. Its translation: CASSDRGRSEAFF.

Turning to this clone: The junction and the germline gene differ at one end; a read error may be behind it. V and J are TRBV3-1 (or the pseudogene TRBV3-2) and TRBJ1-6, with 7 bases aligning to TRBD1. This CDR3 is 15 amino acids long. The germline V gene encodes CDR1 LGHDT and CDR2 YNNKEL (reference sequence). CDR3 in DNA: TGTGCCAGCAGTCAAGACAGGGTAGCCAATTCACCCCTCCACTTT. Protein product: CASSQDRVANSPLHF.

V is TRBV4-1 and J is TRBJ1-5; D is ambiguous. CDR3 length equals 13 residues. V was trimmed by 7 bases and J by 5 bases, leaving 12 bases between them. Germline V gives CDR1 MGHRA, CDR2 YSYEKL. The CDR3 nucleotides read TGCGCCAGCATCCGACCCCCTTATCAGCCCCAGCATTTT. It specifies CASIRPPYQPQHF.

In DNA, the CDR3 is TGTGCCAGCAGCCCGACACAGGGCGAGTGGGGCTACACCTTC. Protein product: CASSPTQGEWGYTF. The V call is TRBV11-2, the J call TRBJ1-2; D possibly corresponds to TRBD1 (6 bases). Trimming left V 5 bases short and J 8 bases short, with 18 bases between. This CDR3 comprises 14 residues. Germline lookup yields CDR1 SGHAT and CDR2 FQNNGV.

A single count supports this clone. The chain employs TRBV7-9 and TRBJ2-1; 7 bases fit TRBD2. With 3 bases clipped from V and 5 bases from J, the junction kept 4 bases outside the gene matches. Germline V lookup: CDR1 SEHNR, CDR2 FQNEAQ (reference sequence). This CDR3 has 14 residues. The CDR3 DNA reads TGTGCCAGCAGCTTCTCGGGGGGAAACAATGAGCAGTTCTTC. The encoded protein is CASSFSGGNNEQFF.

The chain carries TRBV2 and TRBJ2-2, with 13 nucleotides matching TRBD2. The CDR3 covers 15 residues. With V trimmed by 6 bases and J by 4 bases, 2 bases remained unmatched. Looked up from germline, CDR1 is SNHLY and CDR2 is FYNNEI. The CDR3 DNA is TGTGCCAGCAGGGGGACTAGCGGGACCACCGGGGAGCTGTTTTTT. Its protein product is CASRGTSGTTGELFF.

This clone was observed once. This chain uses TRBV14 with TRBJ1-1; 8 bases match TRBD1. The germline gives CDR1 SGHDN, CDR2 FVKESK. The CDR3 runs to 16 residues. V shed 0 bases, J shed 4 bases, and the junction held 7 bases outside the gene matches. CDR3 nucleotides: TGTGCCAGCAGCCAAGATTCGGACAGGGTTGGCACTGAAGCTTTCTTT. This sequence encodes CASSQDSDRVGTEAFF.

The gene calls are TRBV3-1 (or the pseudogene TRBV3-2) and TRBJ1-2; TRBD1 matches at 8 bases. Germline assignment: CDR1 LGHDT and CDR2 YNNKEL (reference sequence). V trimming: 4 bases; J trimming: 6 bases; junction bases outside the gene matches: 4. The CDR3 is made up of 13 amino acids. The CDR3 bases are TGTGCCAGCAGCCTGACAGGGGTCGATGGCTACACCTTC. This codes for CASSLTGVDGYTF.

V and J are TRBV6-5 and TRBJ2-5, with D possibly being TRBD1 or TRBD2 (6 bases each). In germline, CDR1 is MNHEY, CDR2 SVGAGI. The CDR3 has 15 residues. V lost 2 bases, J lost 5 bases, and 15 bases lay in between. The CDR3 is CASSYGGPRWETQYF. DNA of the CDR3: TGTGCCAGCAGTTACGGGGGGCCGCGTTGGGAGACCCAGTACTTC.

The chain recombines TRBV23-1 with TRBJ2-7; 8 bases agree with TRBD1. TRBV23-1 is an ORF, and what it does is uncertain. This CDR3 spans 19 amino acids. V shed 6 bases, J shed 5 bases, and the junction held 24 bases outside the gene matches. CDR3 in DNA: TGCGCCAGCAGCCACCCCAAACAGGGGGATGCGAGTTGGGGGAACGAGCAGTACTTC. This gives the protein CASSHPKQGDASWGNEQYF.

The V call is TRBV19, the J call TRBJ1-1; TRBD1 is a possible D gene (6 bases). The CDR3 length is 15 residues. V was cut by 1 base and J by 1 base, with 10 bases left in between. From germline, CDR1 is LNHDA and CDR2 SQIVND (reference sequence). As DNA, the CDR3 is TGTGCCAGTAGTATAGGTAGGACAGCGAACACTGAAGCTTTCTTT. Translating it yields CASSIGRTANTEAFF.

The chain links TRBV5-1 to TRBJ2-3; 8 positions agree with TRBD2. The CDR3 has 18 amino acids. The V segment lost 2 bases and the J segment 2 bases; nucleotides outside the gene matches: 13. The germline V gene has CDR1 SGHRS and CDR2 YFSETQ. CDR3 sequence reads: CASSLPPGLGPSTDTQYF. CDR3 bases: TGCGCCAGCAGCTTACCTCCGGGACTAGGCCCCTCCACAGATACGCAGTATTTT.